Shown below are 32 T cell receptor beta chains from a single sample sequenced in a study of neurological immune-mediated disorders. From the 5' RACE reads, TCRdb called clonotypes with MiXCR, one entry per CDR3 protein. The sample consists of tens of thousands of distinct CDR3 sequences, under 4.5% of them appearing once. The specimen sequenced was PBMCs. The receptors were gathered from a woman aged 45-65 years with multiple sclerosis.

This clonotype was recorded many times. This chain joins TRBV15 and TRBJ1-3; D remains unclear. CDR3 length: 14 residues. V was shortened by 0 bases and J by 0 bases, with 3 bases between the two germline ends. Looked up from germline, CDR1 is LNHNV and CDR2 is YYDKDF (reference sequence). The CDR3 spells CATSRDSSGNTIYF. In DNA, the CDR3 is TGTGCCACCAGCAGAGACAGCTCTGGAAACACCATATATTTT.

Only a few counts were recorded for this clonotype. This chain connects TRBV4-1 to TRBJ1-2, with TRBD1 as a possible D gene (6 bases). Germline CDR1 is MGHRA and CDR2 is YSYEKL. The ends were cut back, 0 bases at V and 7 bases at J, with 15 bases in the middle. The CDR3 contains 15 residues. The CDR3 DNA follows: TGCGCCAGCAGCCAAGATTCACAGGGTCTGCTTGGCTACACCTTC. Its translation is CASSQDSQGLLGYTF.

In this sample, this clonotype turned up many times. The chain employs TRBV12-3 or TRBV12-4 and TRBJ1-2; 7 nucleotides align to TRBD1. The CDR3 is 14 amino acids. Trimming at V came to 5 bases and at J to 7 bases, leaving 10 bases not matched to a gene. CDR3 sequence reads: CASSGDGGTAGYTF. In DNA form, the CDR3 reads TGTGCCAGCAGTGGCGATGGTGGGACAGCTGGCTACACCTTC.

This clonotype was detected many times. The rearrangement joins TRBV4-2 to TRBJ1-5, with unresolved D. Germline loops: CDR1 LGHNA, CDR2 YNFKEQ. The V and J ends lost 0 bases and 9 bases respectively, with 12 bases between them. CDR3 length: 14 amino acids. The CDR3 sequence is CASSQDRTSVPQHF. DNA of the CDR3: TGTGCCAGCAGCCAAGATCGAACATCAGTGCCCCAGCATTTT.

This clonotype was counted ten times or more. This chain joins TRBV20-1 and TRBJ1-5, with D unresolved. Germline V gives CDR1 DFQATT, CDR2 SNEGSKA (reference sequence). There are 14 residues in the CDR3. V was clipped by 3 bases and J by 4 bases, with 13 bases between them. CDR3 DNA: TGCAGTGCTAGGCCGCGGGTTCTTAATCAGCCCCAGCATTTT. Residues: CSARPRVLNQPQHF.

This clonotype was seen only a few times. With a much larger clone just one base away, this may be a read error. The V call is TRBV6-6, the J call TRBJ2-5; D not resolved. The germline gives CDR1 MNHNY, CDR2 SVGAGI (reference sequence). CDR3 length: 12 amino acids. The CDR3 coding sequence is TGTGACAGCAGTTCGGATGAGGAGACCCAGTACTTC. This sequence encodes CDSSSDEETQYF.

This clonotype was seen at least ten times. The CDR3 nucleotides are TGCGCCAGCAGCCAAGATATAACTAGCTTCTTATACGAGCAGTACTTC. As protein: CASSQDITSFLYEQYF. The chain combines TRBV4-3 with TRBJ2-7; maybe TRBD2 (6 bases). The CDR3 contains 16 residues. From germline, CDR1 is LGHNA and CDR2 YSLEER. The V gene lost 0 bases and the J gene lost 4 bases, with 16 bases spanning the gap.

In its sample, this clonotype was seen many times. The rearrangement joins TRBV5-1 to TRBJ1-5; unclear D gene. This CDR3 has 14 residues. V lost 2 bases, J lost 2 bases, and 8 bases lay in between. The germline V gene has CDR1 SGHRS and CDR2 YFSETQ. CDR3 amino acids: CASSFGGRNQPQHF. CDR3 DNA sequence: TGCGCCAGCAGCTTTGGCGGCCGCAATCAGCCCCAGCATTTT.

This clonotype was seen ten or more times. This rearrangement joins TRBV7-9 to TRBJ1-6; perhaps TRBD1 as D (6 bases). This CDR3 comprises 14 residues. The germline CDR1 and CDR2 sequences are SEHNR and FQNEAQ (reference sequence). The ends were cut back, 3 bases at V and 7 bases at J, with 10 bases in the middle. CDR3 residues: CASSFWTENSPLHF. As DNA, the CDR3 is TGTGCCAGCAGCTTCTGGACAGAGAATTCACCCCTCCACTTT.

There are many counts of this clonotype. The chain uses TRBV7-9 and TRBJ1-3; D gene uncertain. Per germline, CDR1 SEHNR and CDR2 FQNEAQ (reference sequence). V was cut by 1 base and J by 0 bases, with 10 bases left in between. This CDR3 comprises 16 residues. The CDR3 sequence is CASSLEAGLSGNTIYF. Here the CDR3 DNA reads TGTGCCAGCAGCTTAGAGGCAGGACTCTCTGGAAACACCATATATTTT.

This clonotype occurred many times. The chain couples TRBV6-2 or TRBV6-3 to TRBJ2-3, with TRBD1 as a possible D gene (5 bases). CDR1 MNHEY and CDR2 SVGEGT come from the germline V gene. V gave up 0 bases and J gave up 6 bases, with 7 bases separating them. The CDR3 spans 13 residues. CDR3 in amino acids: CASSYSPGDTQYF. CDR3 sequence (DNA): TGTGCCAGCAGTTACTCCCCAGGGGATACGCAGTATTTT.

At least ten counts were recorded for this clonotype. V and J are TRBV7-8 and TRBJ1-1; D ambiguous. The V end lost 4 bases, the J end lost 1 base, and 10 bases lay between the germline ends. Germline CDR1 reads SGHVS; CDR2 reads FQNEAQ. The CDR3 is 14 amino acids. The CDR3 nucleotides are TGTGCCAGCAGCTCAGCGGCAACGAACACTGAAGCTTTCTTT. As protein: CASSSAATNTEAFF.

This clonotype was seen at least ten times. This chain's CDR3 is CASRPQGLAKNIQYF. DNA of the CDR3: TGTGCCAGCAGGCCTCAAGGTCTGGCCAAAAACATTCAGTACTTC. The chain uses TRBV2 and TRBJ2-4; unclear D gene. Trimming removed 6 bases at V and 1 base at J, with 13 bases between. Looked up from germline, CDR1 is SNHLY and CDR2 is FYNNEI. The CDR3 has 15 amino acids.

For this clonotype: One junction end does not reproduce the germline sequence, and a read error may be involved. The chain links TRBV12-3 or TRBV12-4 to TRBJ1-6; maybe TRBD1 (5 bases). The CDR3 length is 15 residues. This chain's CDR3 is CASSFRDSYNSTLNF. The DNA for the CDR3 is TGTGCCAGCAGTTTCCGAGACAGCTATAATTCAACCCTCAACTTT.

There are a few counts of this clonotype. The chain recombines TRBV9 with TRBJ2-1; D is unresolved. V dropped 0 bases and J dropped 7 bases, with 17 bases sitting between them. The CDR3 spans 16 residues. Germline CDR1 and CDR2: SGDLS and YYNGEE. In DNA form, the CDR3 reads TGTGCCAGCAGCGTAGTCCCTCGCTCTACTGGGAATGAGCAGTTCTTC. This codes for CASSVVPRSTGNEQFF.

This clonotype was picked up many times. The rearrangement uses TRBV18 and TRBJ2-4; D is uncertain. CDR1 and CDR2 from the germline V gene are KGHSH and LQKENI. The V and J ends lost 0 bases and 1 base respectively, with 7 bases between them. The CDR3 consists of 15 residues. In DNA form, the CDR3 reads TGTGCCAGCTCACCACCTGCAATGGCCAAAAACATTCAGTACTTC. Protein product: CASSPPAMAKNIQYF. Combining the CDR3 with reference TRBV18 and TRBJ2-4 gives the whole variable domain NAGVMQNPRHLVRRRGQEARLRCSPMKGHSHVYWYRQLPEEGLKFMVYLQKENIIDESGMPKERFSAEFPKEGPSILRIQQVVRGDSAAYFCASSPPAMAKNIQYFGAGTRLSVL.

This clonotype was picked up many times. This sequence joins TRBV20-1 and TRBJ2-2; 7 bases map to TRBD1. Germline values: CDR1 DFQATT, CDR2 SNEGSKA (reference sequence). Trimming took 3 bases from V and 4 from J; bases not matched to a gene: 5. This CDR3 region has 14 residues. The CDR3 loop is CSARRTGPTGELFF. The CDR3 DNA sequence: TGCAGTGCTAGGCGGACAGGCCCCACCGGGGAGCTGTTTTTT.

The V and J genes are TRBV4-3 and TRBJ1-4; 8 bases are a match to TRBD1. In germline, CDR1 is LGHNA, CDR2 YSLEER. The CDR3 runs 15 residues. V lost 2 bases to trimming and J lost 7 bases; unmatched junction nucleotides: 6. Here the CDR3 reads CASSQPDRVGEKLFF. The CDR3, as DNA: TGCGCCAGCAGCCAACCGGACAGGGTTGGTGAAAAACTGTTTTTT.

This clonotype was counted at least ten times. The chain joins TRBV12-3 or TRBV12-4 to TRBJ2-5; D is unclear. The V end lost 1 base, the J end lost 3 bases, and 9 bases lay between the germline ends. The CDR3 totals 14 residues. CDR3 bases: TGTGCCAGCAGTTTAGAGACCCCTAAAGAGACCCAGTACTTC. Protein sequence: CASSLETPKETQYF.

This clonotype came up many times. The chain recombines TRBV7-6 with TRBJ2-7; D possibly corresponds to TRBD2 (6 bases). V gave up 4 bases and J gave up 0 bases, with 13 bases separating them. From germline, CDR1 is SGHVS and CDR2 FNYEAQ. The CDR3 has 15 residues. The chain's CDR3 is CASSYTTGLSYEQYF. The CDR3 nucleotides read TGTGCCAGCAGCTACACGACGGGACTCTCCTACGAGCAGTACTTC.

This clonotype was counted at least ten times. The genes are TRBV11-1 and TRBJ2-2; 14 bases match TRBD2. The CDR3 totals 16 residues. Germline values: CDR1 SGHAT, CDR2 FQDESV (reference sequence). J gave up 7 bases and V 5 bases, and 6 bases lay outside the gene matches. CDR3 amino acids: CASSVRTSGGRGELFF. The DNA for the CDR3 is TGTGCCAGCAGCGTGCGGACTAGCGGGGGGCGCGGGGAGCTGTTTTTT.

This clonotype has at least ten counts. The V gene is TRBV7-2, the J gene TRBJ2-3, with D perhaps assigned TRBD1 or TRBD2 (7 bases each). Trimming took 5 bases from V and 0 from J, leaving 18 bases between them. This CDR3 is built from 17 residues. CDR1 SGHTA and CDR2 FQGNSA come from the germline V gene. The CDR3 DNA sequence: TGTGCCAGCAGCCCCCCCAGGGGGGGGCCTAGCACAGATACGCAGTATTTT. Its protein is CASSPPRGGPSTDTQYF.

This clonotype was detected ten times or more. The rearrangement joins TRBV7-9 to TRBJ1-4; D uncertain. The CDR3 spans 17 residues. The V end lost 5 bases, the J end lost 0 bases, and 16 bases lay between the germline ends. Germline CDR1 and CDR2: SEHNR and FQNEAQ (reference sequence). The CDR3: CASSRTHGFATNEKLFF. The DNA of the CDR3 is TGTGCCAGCAGCCGAACCCACGGATTTGCAACTAATGAAAAACTGTTTTTT.

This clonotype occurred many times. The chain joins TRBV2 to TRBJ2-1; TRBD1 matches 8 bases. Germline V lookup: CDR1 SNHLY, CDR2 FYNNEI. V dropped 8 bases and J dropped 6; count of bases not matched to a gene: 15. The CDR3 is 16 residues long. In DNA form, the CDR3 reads TGTGCCAGCTGCGTTTGGGGGCAGGGGGCAACCAATGAGCAGTTCTTC. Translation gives CASCVWGQGATNEQFF.

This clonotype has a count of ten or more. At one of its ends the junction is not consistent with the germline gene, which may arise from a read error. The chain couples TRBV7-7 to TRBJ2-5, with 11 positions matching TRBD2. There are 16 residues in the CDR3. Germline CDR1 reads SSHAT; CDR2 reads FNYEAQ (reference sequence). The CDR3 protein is CASSASSGGHKETQYF. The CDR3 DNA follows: TGTGCTAGCAGCGCCTCTAGCGGGGGGCATAAAGAGACCCAGTACTTC.

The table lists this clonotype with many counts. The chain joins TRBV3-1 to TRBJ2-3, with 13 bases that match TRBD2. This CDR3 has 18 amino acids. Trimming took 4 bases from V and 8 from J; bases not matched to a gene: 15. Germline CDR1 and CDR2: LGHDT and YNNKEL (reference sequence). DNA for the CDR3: TGTGCCAGCAGCCCCGAACACCGACTAGCGGGGGGCCTGGGTACGCAGTATTTT. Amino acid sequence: CASSPEHRLAGGLGTQYF.

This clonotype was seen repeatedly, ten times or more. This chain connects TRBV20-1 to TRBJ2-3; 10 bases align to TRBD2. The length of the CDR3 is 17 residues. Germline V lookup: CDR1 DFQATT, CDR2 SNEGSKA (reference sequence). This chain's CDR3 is CGISGLLAGFGTDTQYF. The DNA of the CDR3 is TGCGGGATAAGTGGGTTACTAGCGGGGTTTGGCACAGATACGCAGTATTTT.

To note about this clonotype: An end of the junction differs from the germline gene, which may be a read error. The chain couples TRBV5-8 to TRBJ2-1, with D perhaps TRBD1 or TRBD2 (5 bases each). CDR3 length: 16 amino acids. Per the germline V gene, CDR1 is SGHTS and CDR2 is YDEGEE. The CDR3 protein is CVSAGLRGRGYNEQFF. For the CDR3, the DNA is TGTGTCAGCGCCGGCCTTAGGGGACGGGGATACAATGAGCAGTTCTTC.

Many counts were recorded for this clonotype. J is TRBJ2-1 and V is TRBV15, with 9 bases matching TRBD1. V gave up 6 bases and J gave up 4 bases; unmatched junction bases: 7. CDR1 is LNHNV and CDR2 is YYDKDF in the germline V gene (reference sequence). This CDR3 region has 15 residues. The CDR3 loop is CATRQDRGAYNEQFF. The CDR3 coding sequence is TGTGCCACCAGACAGGACAGGGGCGCTTACAATGAGCAGTTCTTC.

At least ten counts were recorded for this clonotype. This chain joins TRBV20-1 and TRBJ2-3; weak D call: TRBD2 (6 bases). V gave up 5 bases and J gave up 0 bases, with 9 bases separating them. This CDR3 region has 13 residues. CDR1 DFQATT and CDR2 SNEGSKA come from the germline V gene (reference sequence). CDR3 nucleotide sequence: TGCAGTGCTGGGACTCCTAGCACAGATACGCAGTATTTT. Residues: CSAGTPSTDTQYF.

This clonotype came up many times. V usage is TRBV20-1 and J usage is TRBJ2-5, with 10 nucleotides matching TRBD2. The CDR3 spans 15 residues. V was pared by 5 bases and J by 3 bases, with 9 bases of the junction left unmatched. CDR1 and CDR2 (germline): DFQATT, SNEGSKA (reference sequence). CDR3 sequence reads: CSAPTSGSAKETQYF. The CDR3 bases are TGCAGTGCTCCGACTAGCGGGTCCGCTAAAGAGACCCAGTACTTC.

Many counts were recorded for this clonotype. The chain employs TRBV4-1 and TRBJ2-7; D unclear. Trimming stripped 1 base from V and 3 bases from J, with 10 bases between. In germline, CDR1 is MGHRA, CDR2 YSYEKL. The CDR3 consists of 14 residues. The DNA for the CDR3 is TGCGCCAGCAGCCAAGGGACGGGTCTCTACGAGCAGTACTTC. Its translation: CASSQGTGLYEQYF.